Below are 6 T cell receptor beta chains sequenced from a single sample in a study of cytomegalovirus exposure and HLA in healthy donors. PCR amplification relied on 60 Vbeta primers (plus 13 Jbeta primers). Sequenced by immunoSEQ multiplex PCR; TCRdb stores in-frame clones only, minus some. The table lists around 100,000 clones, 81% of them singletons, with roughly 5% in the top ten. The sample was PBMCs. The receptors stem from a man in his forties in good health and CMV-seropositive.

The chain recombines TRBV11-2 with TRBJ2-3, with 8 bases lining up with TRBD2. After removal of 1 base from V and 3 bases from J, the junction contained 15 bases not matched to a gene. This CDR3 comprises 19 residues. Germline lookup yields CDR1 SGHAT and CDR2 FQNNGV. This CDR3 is CASSLVGRVSGSSTDTQYF. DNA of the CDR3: TGTGCCAGCAGCTTAGTAGGGCGAGTAAGCGGGAGCTCGACAGATACGCAGTATTTT.

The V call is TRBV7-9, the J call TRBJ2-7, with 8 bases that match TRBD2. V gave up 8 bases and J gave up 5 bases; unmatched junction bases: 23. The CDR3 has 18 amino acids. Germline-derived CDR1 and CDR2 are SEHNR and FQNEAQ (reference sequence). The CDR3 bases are TGTGCCAGCCCGGGGGGGGTACAACGAAACCAAAAGGAGGACGAGCAGTACTTC. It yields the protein CASPGGVQRNQKEDEQYF.

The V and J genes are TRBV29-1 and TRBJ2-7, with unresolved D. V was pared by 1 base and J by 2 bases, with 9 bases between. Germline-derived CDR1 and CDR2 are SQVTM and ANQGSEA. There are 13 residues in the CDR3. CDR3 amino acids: CSVEGGRTYEQYF. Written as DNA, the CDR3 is TGCAGCGTTGAAGGCGGCCGAACCTACGAGCAGTACTTC.

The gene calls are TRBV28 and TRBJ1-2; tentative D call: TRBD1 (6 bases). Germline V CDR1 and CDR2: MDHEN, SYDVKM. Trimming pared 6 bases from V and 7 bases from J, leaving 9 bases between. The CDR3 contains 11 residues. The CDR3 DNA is TGTGCCAGCAGGGGACACGTTGGCTACACCTTC. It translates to CASRGHVGYTF.

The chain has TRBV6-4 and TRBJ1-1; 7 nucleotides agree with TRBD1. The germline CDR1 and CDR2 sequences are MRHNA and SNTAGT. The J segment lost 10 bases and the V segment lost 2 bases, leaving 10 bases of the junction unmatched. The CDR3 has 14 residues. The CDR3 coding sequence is TGTGCCAGCAGTGACGGGGACAGCTGGGTAGGAGCTTTCTTT. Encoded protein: CASSDGDSWVGAFF.

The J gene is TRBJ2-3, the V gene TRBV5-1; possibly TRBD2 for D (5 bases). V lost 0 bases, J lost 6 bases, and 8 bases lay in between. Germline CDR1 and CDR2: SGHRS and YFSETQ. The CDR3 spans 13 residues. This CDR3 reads CASSLAGEDTQYF. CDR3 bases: TGCGCCAGCAGCTTGGCCGGGGAGGATACGCAGTATTTT.